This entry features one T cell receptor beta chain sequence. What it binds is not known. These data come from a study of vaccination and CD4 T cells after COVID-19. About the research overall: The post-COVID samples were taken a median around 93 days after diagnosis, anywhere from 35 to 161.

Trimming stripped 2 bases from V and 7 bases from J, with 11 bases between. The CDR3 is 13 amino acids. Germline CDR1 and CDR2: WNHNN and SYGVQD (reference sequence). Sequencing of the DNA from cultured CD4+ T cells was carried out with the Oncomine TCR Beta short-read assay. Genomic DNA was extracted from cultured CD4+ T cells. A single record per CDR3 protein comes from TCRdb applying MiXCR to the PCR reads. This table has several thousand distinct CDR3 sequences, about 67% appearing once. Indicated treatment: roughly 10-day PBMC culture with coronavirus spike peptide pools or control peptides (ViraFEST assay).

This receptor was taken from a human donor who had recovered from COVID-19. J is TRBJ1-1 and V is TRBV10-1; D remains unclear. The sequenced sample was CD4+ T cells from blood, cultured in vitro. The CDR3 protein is CASSEDPTGEAFF. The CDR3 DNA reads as TGCGCCAGCAGTGAGGATCCGACCGGTGAAGCTTTCTTT.